Following are 3 T cell receptor beta chains from one sample sequenced in a study of patients and donors after allogeneic stem cell transplantation. TCRdb re-analysed the RT-PCR reads in MiXCR, keeping a single row per CDR3 protein. This table has over 25,000 distinct CDR3 sequences, around 35% appearing once. Sequencing input: blood, either unsorted or a sorted T cell fraction (not recorded which). These receptor sequences come from a human donor who was either an allogeneic HSCT recipient or a stem cell or donor lymphocyte infusion donor (not recorded which). It is not recorded whose cells these are; they may come from a transplant donor.

This chain uses TRBV4-3 with TRBJ2-7; 7 bases fit TRBD2. The CDR3 contains 18 residues. CDR1 and CDR2 from the germline V gene are LGHNA and YSLEER. Unmatched junction bases numbered 15, after V lost 3 bases and J lost 1 base. The CDR3 DNA sequence: TGCGCCAGCAGCCAGGTTAGTGTGGCGGGAGAACCATCCTACGAGCAGTACTTC. Its protein is CASSQVSVAGEPSYEQYF.

Only a few counts were recorded for this clonotype. The gene calls are TRBV19 and TRBJ2-4; 7 positions match TRBD2. J lost 0 bases, V lost 4 bases, and 15 bases had no gene match. The germline CDR1 and CDR2 sequences are LNHDA and SQIVND (reference sequence). There are 19 residues in the CDR3. CDR3 nucleotide sequence: TGTGCCAGTAGTAGAGTCCCTATGGGGGGGGAGGTAGCCAAAAACATTCAGTACTTC. Translated: CASSRVPMGGEVAKNIQYF.

This rearrangement joins TRBV18 to TRBJ1-1; 10 bases match TRBD1. CDR1 is KGHSH and CDR2 is LQKENI in the germline V gene. This CDR3 has 15 amino acids. The junction had 3 bases not matched to a gene; V was cut back by 2 bases and J by 3 bases. The CDR3 DNA follows: TGTGCCAGCTCACCAAGACAGGGGGCAGACACTGAAGCTTTCTTT. The encoded protein is CASSPRQGADTEAFF.